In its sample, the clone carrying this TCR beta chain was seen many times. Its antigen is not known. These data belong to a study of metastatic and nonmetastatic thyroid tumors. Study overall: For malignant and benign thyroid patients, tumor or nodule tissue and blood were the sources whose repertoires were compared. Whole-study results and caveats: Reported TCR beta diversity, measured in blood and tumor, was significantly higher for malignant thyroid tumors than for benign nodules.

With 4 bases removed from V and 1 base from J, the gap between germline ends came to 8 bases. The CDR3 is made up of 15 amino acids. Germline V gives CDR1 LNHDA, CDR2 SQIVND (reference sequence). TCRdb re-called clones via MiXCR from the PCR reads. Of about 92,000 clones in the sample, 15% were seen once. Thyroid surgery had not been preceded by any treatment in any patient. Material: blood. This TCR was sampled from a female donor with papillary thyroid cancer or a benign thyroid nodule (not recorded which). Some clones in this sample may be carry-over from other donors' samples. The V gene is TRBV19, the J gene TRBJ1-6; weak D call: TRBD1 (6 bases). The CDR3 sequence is CASSKQGSYNSPLHF. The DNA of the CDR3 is TGTGCCAGTAGTAAGCAGGGGTCCTATAATTCACCCCTCCACTTT.